Shown below are 25 T cell receptor beta chains from a single sample sequenced in a study of T-cell memory formation after mild COVID-19 (dated by TCRdb to the early 2020s). Receptor libraries were prepared by 5' RACE. This sample was sequenced with an Illumina NovaSeq 6000. TCRdb cleaned the public reads at Q25 with fastp, built clones with MiXCR and kept in-frame beta chains. Rows matching on CDR3 protein sequence are summarized as one entry with the most common DNA and genes. The sample has around 140,000 distinct CDR3 sequences on record, approximately 25% of them singletons. In total, the top ten clones hold around a quarter of the sample. Sequencing used PBMCs or a T cell subset sorted from them (not recorded which). The receptor set was obtained from an adult woman who had mild COVID-19 (a few samples of this study predate the infection). The sample titles of this study are shuffled in the database, so cell type and time point are left out; the donor was told from shared clones.

This clonotype was seen a handful of times. The chain combines TRBV7-9 with TRBJ2-5, with D uncertain. Germline V gives CDR1 SEHNR, CDR2 FQNEAQ (reference sequence). The length of the CDR3 is 16 residues. With 0 bases removed from V and 1 base from J, the gap between germline ends came to 12 bases. The DNA of the CDR3 is TGTGCCAGCAGCTTAGCCACGGTTCGCTTCCAAGAGACCCAGTACTTC. Amino acids: CASSLATVRFQETQYF.

V and J are TRBV5-5 and TRBJ1-1; 10 nucleotides match TRBD1. The CDR3 is 14 amino acids. Trimming removed 3 bases from V and 2 bases from J; junction bases left unmatched: 1. CDR1 and CDR2 from the germline V gene are SGHKS and YYEKEE (reference sequence). The CDR3 spells CASSWDRGNTEAFF. CDR3 nucleotides: TGTGCCAGCAGCTGGGACAGGGGTAACACTGAAGCTTTCTTT.

The chain combines TRBV5-4 with TRBJ1-2; perhaps TRBD1 as D (6 bases). The V and J ends lost 4 bases and 4 bases respectively, with 17 bases between them. Germline CDR1 SGHNT, CDR2 YYREEE (reference sequence). The CDR3 runs 15 residues. The CDR3: CASSPTQGPGYGYTF. CDR3 DNA: TGTGCCAGCAGCCCTACCCAGGGGCCTGGCTATGGCTACACCTTC.

The chain couples TRBV9 to TRBJ1-2; D unresolved. Trimming took 0 bases from V and 2 from J, leaving 14 bases between them. CDR1 and CDR2 from the germline V gene are SGDLS and YYNGEE. This CDR3 spans 16 amino acids. CDR3 amino acids: CASSVGGYAGNYGYTF. CDR3 sequence (DNA): TGTGCCAGCAGCGTAGGGGGTTATGCGGGGAACTATGGCTACACCTTC. Full variable domain (remainder filled in from reference TRBV9 and TRBJ1-2): DSGVTQTPKHLITATGQRVTLRCSPRSGDLSVYWYQQSLDQGLQFLIQYYNGEERAKGNILERFSAQQFPDLHSELNLSSLELGDSALYFCASSVGGYAGNYGYTFGSGTRLTVV.

This rearrangement joins TRBV29-1 to TRBJ2-2; 11 bases match TRBD1. The CDR3 spans 14 residues. CDR1 and CDR2 (germline): SQVTM, ANQGSEA. Trimming took 6 bases from V and 6 from J; bases not matched to a gene: 6. The CDR3 DNA reads as TGCAGCGTAGGACAGGGGGCCGTCGCCGGGGAGCTGTTTTTT. Its protein is CSVGQGAVAGELFF.

This clonotype was recorded a few times. The chain links TRBV19 to TRBJ2-7; 8 bases fit TRBD1. The CDR3 contains 15 residues. V was clipped by 6 bases and J by 2 bases; unmatched bases: 9. Germline V CDR1 and CDR2: LNHDA, SQIVND (reference sequence). The chain's CDR3 is CASRRGTGLPYEQYF. The CDR3 DNA is TGTGCCAGTAGACGCGGGACAGGACTTCCCTACGAGCAGTACTTC.

The J gene is TRBJ1-3, the V gene TRBV7-8; 9 nucleotides agree with TRBD1. V lost 5 bases, J lost 4 bases, and 6 bases stayed unmatched. CDR1 is SGHVS, CDR2 FQNEAQ, per germline. The CDR3 contains 15 residues. Here the CDR3 reads CASSPDRGYGNTIYF. The CDR3 DNA is TGTGCCAGCAGCCCGGACAGGGGATACGGAAACACCATATATTTT.

This chain links TRBV7-6 with TRBJ2-7; no reliable D call. The germline CDR1 and CDR2 sequences are SGHVS and FNYEAQ. V lost 0 bases and J 2 bases, leaving 5 bases between the germline ends. The CDR3 has 13 residues. The CDR3 reads CASSLADPYEQYF. As DNA, the CDR3 is TGTGCCAGCAGCTTAGCGGACCCCTACGAGCAGTACTTC.

The rearrangement links TRBV6-2 or TRBV6-3 to TRBJ2-7; D possibly matches TRBD1 or TRBD2 (5 bases each). Germline CDR1 reads MNHEY; CDR2 reads SVGEGT. Trimming removed 2 bases from V and 5 bases from J, with 16 bases in between. The CDR3 is 15 residues long. The CDR3 here is CASSYLGRDGDEQYF. The CDR3 bases are TGTGCCAGCAGTTACCTCGGTCGGGACGGGGACGAGCAGTACTTC.

Only a few counts were recorded for this clonotype. The V gene is TRBV5-6, the J gene TRBJ1-2; D gene uncertain. The CDR3 spans 11 residues. The V gene lost 0 bases and the J gene lost 6 bases, with 3 bases spanning the gap. Germline V gene sequence: CDR1 SGHDT, CDR2 YYEEEE. The CDR3 DNA reads TGTGCCAGCAGCTTGGCGGATGGCTACACCTTC. Protein product: CASSLADGYTF. Using reference TRBV5-6 and TRBJ1-2 for the parts outside the CDR3, the full variable domain is DAGVTQSPTHLIKTRGQQVTLRCSPKSGHDTVSWYQQALGQGPQFIFQYYEEEERQRGNFPDRFSGHQFPNYSSELNVNALLLGDSALYLCASSLADGYTFGSGTRLTVV.

This chain joins TRBV12-3 or TRBV12-4 and TRBJ1-6, with D possibly matching TRBD1 (5 bases). V lost 6 bases and J lost 9, with 15 bases in between. The length of the CDR3 is 14 residues. DNA of the CDR3: TGTGCCAGCAGCCTAGCGGGGCCGCGTTCACCCCTCCACTTT. This gives the protein CASSLAGPRSPLHF.

This clonotype occurred a few times. The V gene is TRBV15, the J gene TRBJ2-1; 11 bases align to TRBD2. CDR1 is LNHNV, CDR2 YYDKDF, per germline (reference sequence). The ends lost 5 bases at V and 5 bases at J; junction bases unmatched: 8. This CDR3 spans 16 amino acids. Written as DNA, the CDR3 is TGTGCCACCAGCGTAGGGACTAGCGGCCCAAACAATGAGCAGTTCTTC. It specifies CATSVGTSGPNNEQFF.

The chain combines TRBV5-6 with TRBJ2-4; possibly TRBD2 for D (6 bases). The CDR3 loop spans 12 amino acids. The germline V and J ends were trimmed by 4 bases and 9 bases, with 11 bases remaining between them. Germline-derived CDR1 and CDR2 are SGHDT and YYEEEE. Here the CDR3 reads CASSPVGSIQYF. CDR3 bases: TGTGCCAGCAGCCCGGTCGGGAGCATTCAGTACTTC.

This clonotype was seen more than once but under ten times. Here the CDR3 reads CASSPLPGGPGADTQYF. In nucleotides, the CDR3 is TGTGCCAGCAGTCCCCTGCCTGGAGGGCCCGGGGCAGATACGCAGTATTTT. V is TRBV6-2 or TRBV6-3 and J is TRBJ2-3; tentatively, D is TRBD2 (6 bases). The V gene's germline CDR1 is MNHEY and CDR2 SVGEGT. The V end was cut by 5 bases, the J end by 4 bases, with 22 bases between. The CDR3 length is 17 residues.

CDR3 sequence reads: CASSTEGTIGYEQYF. CDR3 coding DNA: TGTGCCAGCAGCACCGAAGGGACGATCGGATACGAGCAGTACTTC. This chain links TRBV11-2 with TRBJ2-7, with D perhaps matching TRBD1 or TRBD2 (5 bases each). Germline V gene sequence: CDR1 SGHAT, CDR2 FQNNGV. V was trimmed by 5 bases and J by 4 bases, leaving 18 bases between them. The CDR3 has 15 residues.

This clonotype occurred a few times. The chain uses TRBV13 and TRBJ2-1, with D perhaps assigned TRBD1 or TRBD2 (5 bases each). This CDR3 contains 12 residues. CDR1 is PRHDT, CDR2 FYEKMQ, per germline (reference sequence). Trimming took 4 bases from V and 10 from J, leaving 11 bases between them. The CDR3 nucleotides read TGTGCCAGCAGCTCCGGGACCCTGGAGCAGTTCTTC. It encodes CASSSGTLEQFF.

This clonotype was seen a few times. The chain carries TRBV21-1 and TRBJ2-5; the D call in the table, TRBD2, was not verified against the DNA. TRBV21-1 is a known pseudogene. The CDR3 spans 16 residues. The CDR3 DNA follows: TGTGCCAGTCCTCTGGGTAGCGGGGGGGCCGGGGAGACCCAGTACTTC. Translating it yields CASPLGSGGAGETQYF.

In its sample, this clonotype was seen a few times. V is TRBV28 and J is TRBJ1-5, with D perhaps TRBD1 (5 bases). Germline CDR1 and CDR2: MDHEN and SYDVKM. The length of the CDR3 is 16 residues. Between the trimmed V and J ends, which lost 10 bases and 5 bases, there was a span of 24 bases. CDR3 sequence (DNA): TGTGCCATCTCCCTCGGGGGGAATCTGTTATATCAGCCCCAGCATTTT. Its protein is CAISLGGNLLYQPQHF.

The chain has TRBV7-9 and TRBJ2-5; D might be TRBD2 (6 bases). The CDR3 runs 14 residues. Germline CDR1 reads SEHNR; CDR2 reads FQNEAQ (reference sequence). Between the trimmed V and J ends, which lost 4 bases and 3 bases, there was a span of 12 bases. CDR3 nucleotide sequence: TGTGCCAGCAGCTACGGGGGTCCTGAAGAGACCCAGTACTTC. It yields the protein CASSYGGPEETQYF. The full variable domain, rest sourced from reference TRBV7-9 and TRBJ2-5, is DTGVSQNPRHKITKRGQNVTFRCDPISEHNRLYWYRQTLGQGPEFLTYFQNEAQLEKSRLLSDRFSAERPKGSFSTLEIQRTEQGDSAMYLCASSYGGPEETQYFGPGTRLLVL.

This clonotype was found a few times. The chain uses TRBV5-6 and TRBJ2-2; no definite D call. CDR1 SGHDT and CDR2 YYEEEE come from the germline V gene. The CDR3 is made up of 13 amino acids. Trimming removed 4 bases at V and 4 bases at J, with 8 bases between. Here the CDR3 DNA reads TGTGCCAGCAGCGTAGCAAGCACCGGGGAGCTGTTTTTT. This codes for CASSVASTGELFF.

This clonotype was detected a few times. The chain combines TRBV5-1 with TRBJ2-1; 12 nucleotides align to TRBD2. Per germline, CDR1 SGHRS and CDR2 YFSETQ. Trimming at V came to 3 bases and at J to 2 bases, leaving 0 bases not matched to a gene. This CDR3 is 15 amino acids long. The CDR3 loop reads CASSWTSGTYNEQFF. DNA for the CDR3: TGCGCCAGCAGCTGGACTAGCGGGACCTACAATGAGCAGTTCTTC.

V usage is TRBV7-9 and J usage is TRBJ2-1, with 8 bases identical to TRBD2. V trimming: 5 bases; J trimming: 6 bases; junction bases outside the gene matches: 3. This CDR3 spans 13 amino acids. Germline V gene sequence: CDR1 SEHNR, CDR2 FQNEAQ (reference sequence). The chain's CDR3 is CASSISGSNEQFF. CDR3 in DNA: TGTGCCAGCAGCATAAGCGGGAGCAATGAGCAGTTCTTC. Drawing the rest from reference TRBV7-9 and TRBJ2-1, the complete variable domain is DTGVSQNPRHKITKRGQNVTFRCDPISEHNRLYWYRQTLGQGPEFLTYFQNEAQLEKSRLLSDRFSAERPKGSFSTLEIQRTEQGDSAMYLCASSISGSNEQFFGPGTRLTVL.

The chain employs TRBV18 and TRBJ2-6, with TRBD1 matching over 9 bases. CDR1 is KGHSH and CDR2 is LQKENI in the germline V gene. The trim removed 3 bases at V and 0 bases at J, leaving 3 bases unmatched. This CDR3 region has 17 residues. CDR3 amino acids: CASSPGTGLSGANVLTF. CDR3 coding DNA: TGTGCCAGCTCACCCGGGACAGGGCTCTCTGGGGCCAACGTCCTGACTTTC.

The chain combines TRBV29-1 with TRBJ2-1; D is unresolved. Between the trimmed V and J ends, which lost 8 bases and 5 bases, there was a span of 19 bases. Germline V gene lookup returns CDR1 SQVTM and CDR2 ANQGSEA. The CDR3 extends over 14 amino acids. The DNA of the CDR3 is TGCAGCCCGTGGAGAGCTAGAGGAGACAATGAGCAGTTCTTC. This gives the protein CSPWRARGDNEQFF.

The chain combines TRBV4-1 with TRBJ2-3, with D unresolved. Trimming left V 1 base short and J 6 bases short, with 17 bases between. Germline V gene data show CDR1 as MGHRA and CDR2 as YSYEKL. The CDR3 is made up of 16 amino acids. CDR3 loop: CASSQAELRSGDTQYF. The CDR3 DNA is TGCGCCAGCAGCCAAGCCGAACTCCGATCCGGGGATACGCAGTATTTT.